This T cell receptor (beta chain) was sequenced during a study of identical twins. Study observations and caveats: Fewer insertions were carried by abundant cord blood beta clonotypes, but none was seen in memory repertoires. Conclusions came from cross-sectional statistical analysis, not from following the same donors. In beta out-of-frame sequences, the excess sharing between twins was weaker.

This clonotype was counted a few times. What it recognizes is unknown. CDR1 is SGHVS, CDR2 FQNEAQ, per germline. V was clipped by 6 bases and J by 1 base, with 6 bases between them. The CDR3 sequence is 13 residues long. Template switching added a universal primer binding site, and final cDNA carried unique molecular identifiers. MiXCR, run by TCRdb on the 5' RACE reads, gives a single entry per CDR3 protein. Of 510,000 or so distinct CDR3 sequences in the sample, approximately 16% are singletons; the top ten hold roughly 0.4%. This sample was also put to use in a study of yellow fever vaccine responses in identical twins.

V is TRBV7-8 and J is TRBJ2-2, with D unresolved. The specimen was CD4+ T cells sorted from blood. The receptor was derived from a woman between 18 and 29 years old in good health. This CDR3 is CASRIKNTGELFF. CDR3 sequence (DNA): TGTGCCAGCAGGATCAAGAACACCGGGGAGCTGTTTTTT.